This TCR beta chain emerged from a study of technical replicates of blood from a handful of donors. TCRdb's copy holds only in-frame clones and misses some; the assay was immunoSEQ multiplex PCR. The sample has some 70,000 clones; about nine tenths are singletons. The V gene end was trimmed by 7 bases and the J gene end by 14 bases; junction bases not matched to a gene: 15. The germline gives CDR1 LNHDA, CDR2 SQIVND (reference sequence). CDR3 size: 14 residues. The genes are TRBV19 and TRBJ2-4; 9 bases are shared with TRBD2. The TCR originated in a human donor in good health. Some clones in this sample may be carry-over from other donors' samples. The sequenced sample consisted of PBMCs. CDR3 region: CASKSEVNSGREYF. Written as DNA, the CDR3 is TGTGCCAGTAAATCGGAGGTCAATAGCGGGAGAGAGTACTTC.